The subject of this entry is one T cell receptor beta chain. This sample was included in a study of CD8 T cells in Susac syndrome. Sequencing targeted TCR beta in T cells from blood (CD8+ and CD4+). The control group consisted of healthy donors matched for age and sex. Isolation of CD8+ and CD4+ T cells was performed negatively, whereas enrichment of TEMRA cells was done by FACS. A quantity of about 0.45 to 1 ug RNA underwent reverse transcription using random hexamers. TCR beta CDR3 was amplified by immunoSEQ multiplex PCR. This amplification extended across 54 Vbeta and 13 Jbeta segments. TCRdb reanalysed the immunoSEQ multiplex PCR reads using MiXCR and keeps one entry per CDR3 protein. The sample lists about 120,000 distinct CDR3 sequences, around 90% occurring once. Sequencing input: CD4+ T cells from PBMCs. The TCR sequence derives from a human donor in good health.

CDR3 DNA: TGTGCCAGCAGTGTCCGGACAGGGGGGGGAGCTTTCTTT. Protein sequence: CASSVRTGGGAFF. This chain uses TRBV25-1 with TRBJ1-1; 10 positions match TRBD1. CDR3 length: 13 residues. The junction had 6 bases not matched to a gene; V was cut back by 4 bases and J by 10 bases. Per the germline V gene, CDR1 is MGHDK and CDR2 is SYGVNS. The full variable domain, its missing parts supplied by reference TRBV25-1 and TRBJ1-1, is EADIYQTPRYLVIGTGKKITLECSQTMGHDKMYWYQQDPGMELHLIHYSYGVNSTEKGDLSSESTVSRIRTEHFPLTLESARPSHTSQYLCASSVRTGGGAFFGQGTRLTVV.